This TCR beta chain came from a study of blood T cells in healthy people across ages. Study at large: T cells yielded about one barcoded beta molecule per two cells through template switching. General study results and limits: Without sorted subsets, naive and antigen-experienced compartments could not be conclusively compared.

The V gene end was trimmed by 8 bases and the J gene end by 1 base; junction bases not matched to a gene: 4. In germline, CDR1 is ENHRY, CDR2 SYGVKD. This CDR3 contains 13 residues. A J-beta primer mix and a sample-barcoded 5' primer were used in a second PCR of about 7 to 12 cycles. Template switching added a 12-random-nucleotide identifier to every cDNA molecule. TCRdb re-called the 5' RACE reads with MiXCR, one entry per CDR3 protein. The sample includes under 1,000,000 distinct CDR3 sequences, less than 60% of them seen just once. This clonotype has just a few counts. No antigen is known for it. Sequenced input: blood. This chain links TRBV10-3 with TRBJ2-5, with 7 bases identical to TRBD2. The source is a man older than 75 in good health. The CDR3 nucleotides read TGTGCCATCTCTAGCGGCTTCCAAGAGACCCAGTACTTC. This encodes CAISSGFQETQYF.